This TCR beta chain was identified during a study of metastatic and nonmetastatic thyroid tumors. Whole-study context: Patients with malignant and benign thyroid disease provided blood and tumor or nodule tissue, whose repertoires were compared. Study-wide points: Significantly higher TCR beta diversity was reportedly seen in malignant thyroid tumors than benign nodules, in blood and tumor.

This clone was picked up many times. Its target is not known. The CDR3 runs 13 residues. V gave up 5 bases and J gave up 1 base, with 8 bases separating them. CDR1 and CDR2 from the germline V gene are LNHDA and SQIVND (reference sequence). Authors' data handling: Researchers built a distant-metastasis classifier for papillary thyroid cancer that drew on CDR3 differences across clinicopathological groups. With MiXCR, TCRdb reprocessed the PCR reads. These V and J calls derive from TCRdb rather than the authors' analysis. The sample has tens of thousands of clones, about 20% seen once. No patient had received any treatment before thyroid surgery.

Sequencing was performed on blood. The sequence came from a male donor with papillary thyroid cancer or a benign thyroid nodule (not recorded which). Some clones in this sample may be carry-over from other donors' samples. The V call is TRBV19, the J call TRBJ2-5, with D possibly being TRBD2 (6 bases). CDR3 in amino acids: CASSWDFQETQYF. The CDR3 coding sequence is TGTGCCAGTAGTTGGGACTTCCAAGAGACCCAGTACTTC.